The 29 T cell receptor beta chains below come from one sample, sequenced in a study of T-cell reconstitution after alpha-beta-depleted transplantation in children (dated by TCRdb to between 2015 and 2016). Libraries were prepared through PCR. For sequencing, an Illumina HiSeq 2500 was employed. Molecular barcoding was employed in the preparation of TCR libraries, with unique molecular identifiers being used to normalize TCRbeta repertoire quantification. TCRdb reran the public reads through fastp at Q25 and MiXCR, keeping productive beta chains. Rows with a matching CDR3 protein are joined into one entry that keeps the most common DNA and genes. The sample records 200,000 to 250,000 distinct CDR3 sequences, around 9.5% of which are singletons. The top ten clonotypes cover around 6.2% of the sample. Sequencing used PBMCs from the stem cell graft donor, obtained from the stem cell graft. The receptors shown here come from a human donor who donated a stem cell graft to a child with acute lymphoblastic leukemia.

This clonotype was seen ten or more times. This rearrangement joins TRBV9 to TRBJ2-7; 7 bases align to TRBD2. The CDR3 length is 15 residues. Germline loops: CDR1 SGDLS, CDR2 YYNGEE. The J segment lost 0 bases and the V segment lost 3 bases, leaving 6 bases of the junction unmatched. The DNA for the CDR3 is TGTGCCAGCAGCGGAGGGACGGGGGGCTCCTACGAGCAGTACTTC. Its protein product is CASSGGTGGSYEQYF.

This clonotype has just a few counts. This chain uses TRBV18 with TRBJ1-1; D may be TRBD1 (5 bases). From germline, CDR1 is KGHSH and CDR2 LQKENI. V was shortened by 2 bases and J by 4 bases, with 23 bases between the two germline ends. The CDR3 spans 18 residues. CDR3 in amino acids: CASSPREQEGAWGTEAFF. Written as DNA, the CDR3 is TGTGCCAGCTCACCAAGGGAACAGGAAGGCGCCTGGGGCACTGAAGCTTTCTTT.

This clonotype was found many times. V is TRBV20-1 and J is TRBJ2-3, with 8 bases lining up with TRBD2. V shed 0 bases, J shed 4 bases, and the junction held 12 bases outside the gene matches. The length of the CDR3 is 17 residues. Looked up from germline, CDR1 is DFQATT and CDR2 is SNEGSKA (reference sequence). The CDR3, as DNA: TGCAGTGCTAGAGACTACATGGGGACTAGTTTCGCAGATACGCAGTATTTT. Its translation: CSARDYMGTSFADTQYF.

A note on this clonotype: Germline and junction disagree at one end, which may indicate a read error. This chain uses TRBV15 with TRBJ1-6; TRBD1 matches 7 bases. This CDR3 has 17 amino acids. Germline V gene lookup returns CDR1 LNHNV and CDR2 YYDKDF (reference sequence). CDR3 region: CAISRDQGVTYNSPLHF. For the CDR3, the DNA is TGTGCCATCAGCAGAGATCAGGGGGTCACCTATAATTCACCCCTCCACTTT.

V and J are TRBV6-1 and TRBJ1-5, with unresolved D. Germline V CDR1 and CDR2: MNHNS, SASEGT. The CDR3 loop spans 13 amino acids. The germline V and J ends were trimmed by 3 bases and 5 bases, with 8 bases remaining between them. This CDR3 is CASSDRAHQPQHF. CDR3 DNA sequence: TGTGCCAGCAGTGATCGGGCCCATCAGCCCCAGCATTTT.

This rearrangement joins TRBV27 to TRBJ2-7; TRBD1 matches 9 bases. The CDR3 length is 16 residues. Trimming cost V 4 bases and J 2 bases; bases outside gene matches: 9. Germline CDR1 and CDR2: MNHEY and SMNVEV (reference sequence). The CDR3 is CASSSAPRDRAYEQYF. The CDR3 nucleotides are TGTGCCAGCAGTTCGGCACCGAGGGACAGGGCCTACGAGCAGTACTTC.

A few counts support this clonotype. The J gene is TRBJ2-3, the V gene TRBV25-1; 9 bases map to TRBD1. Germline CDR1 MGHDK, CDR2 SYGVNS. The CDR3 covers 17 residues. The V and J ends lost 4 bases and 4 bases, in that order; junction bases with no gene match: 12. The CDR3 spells CASSAPTRDRAPDTQYF. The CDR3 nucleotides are TGTGCCAGCAGTGCACCTACCCGGGACAGGGCACCAGATACGCAGTATTTT. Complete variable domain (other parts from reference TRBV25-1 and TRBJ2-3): EADIYQTPRYLVIGTGKKITLECSQTMGHDKMYWYQQDPGMELHLIHYSYGVNSTEKGDLSSESTVSRIRTEHFPLTLESARPSHTSQYLCASSAPTRDRAPDTQYFGPGTRLTVL.

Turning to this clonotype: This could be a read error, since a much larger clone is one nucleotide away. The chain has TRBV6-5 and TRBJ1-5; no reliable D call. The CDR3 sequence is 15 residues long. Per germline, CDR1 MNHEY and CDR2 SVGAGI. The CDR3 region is CASSYSWIGNQPQRF. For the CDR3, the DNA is TGTGCCAGCAGTTACTCATGGATTGGCAATCAGCCCCAGCGTTTT.

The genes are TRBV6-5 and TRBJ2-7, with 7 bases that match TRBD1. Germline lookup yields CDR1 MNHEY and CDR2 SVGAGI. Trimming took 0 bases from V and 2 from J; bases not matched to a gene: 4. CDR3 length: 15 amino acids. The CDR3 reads CASSYSGQLPYEQYF. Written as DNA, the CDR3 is TGTGCCAGCAGTTACTCGGGACAGCTTCCCTACGAGCAGTACTTC.

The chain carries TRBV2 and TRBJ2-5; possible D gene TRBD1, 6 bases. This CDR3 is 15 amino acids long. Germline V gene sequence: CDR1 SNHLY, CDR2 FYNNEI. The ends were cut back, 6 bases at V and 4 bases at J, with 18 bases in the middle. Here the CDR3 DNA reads TGTGCCAGCAGGGTTATTGCCAGGGGATCAGAGACCCAGTACTTC. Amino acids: CASRVIARGSETQYF.

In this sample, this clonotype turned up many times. CDR3 nucleotides: TGTGCCAGCAGCTGGGGCGGGGCTGACTCACCCCTCCACTTT. Protein: CASSWGGADSPLHF. V is TRBV5-6 and J is TRBJ1-6; TRBD1 might be the D (5 bases). CDR3 length: 14 residues. The V end lost 3 bases, the J end lost 10 bases, and 14 bases lay between the germline ends. Looked up from germline, CDR1 is SGHDT and CDR2 is YYEEEE.

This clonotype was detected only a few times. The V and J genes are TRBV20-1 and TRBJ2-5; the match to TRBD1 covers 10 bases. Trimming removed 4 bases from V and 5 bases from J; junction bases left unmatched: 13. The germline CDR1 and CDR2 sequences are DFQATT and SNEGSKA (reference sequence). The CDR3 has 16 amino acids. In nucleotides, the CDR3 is TGCAGTGCTACCAAGACAGGGGGCAAAAGGGCTGAGACCCAGTACTTC. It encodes CSATKTGGKRAETQYF.

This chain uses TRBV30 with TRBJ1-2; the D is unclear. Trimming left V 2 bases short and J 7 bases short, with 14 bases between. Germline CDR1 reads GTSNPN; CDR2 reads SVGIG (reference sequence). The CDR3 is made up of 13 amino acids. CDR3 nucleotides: TGTGCCTGGAGTAGTCCCTACAGCGGTGGCTACACCTTC. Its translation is CAWSSPYSGGYTF.

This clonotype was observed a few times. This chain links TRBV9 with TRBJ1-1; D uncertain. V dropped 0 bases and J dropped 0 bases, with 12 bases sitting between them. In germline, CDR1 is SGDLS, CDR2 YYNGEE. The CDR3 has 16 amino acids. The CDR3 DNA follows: TGTGCCAGCAGCGTAGATTTTCGATTAATGAACACTGAAGCTTTCTTT. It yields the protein CASSVDFRLMNTEAFF.

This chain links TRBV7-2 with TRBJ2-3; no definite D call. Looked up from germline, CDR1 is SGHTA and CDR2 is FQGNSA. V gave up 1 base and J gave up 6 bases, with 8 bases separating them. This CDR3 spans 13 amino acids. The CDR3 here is CASSLVGKDTQYF. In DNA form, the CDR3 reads TGTGCCAGCAGCTTAGTAGGGAAGGATACGCAGTATTTT.

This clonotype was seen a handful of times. The CDR3 is CASSLSARGFTDTQYF. CDR3 nucleotide sequence: TGTGCCAGCAGTTTATCAGCCCGGGGGTTCACAGATACGCAGTATTTT. The chain employs TRBV27 and TRBJ2-3, with a weak D call TRBD2 (6 bases). There are 16 residues in the CDR3. Germline V gene lookup returns CDR1 MNHEY and CDR2 SMNVEV (reference sequence). The V gene lost 0 bases and the J gene lost 2 bases, with 12 bases spanning the gap.

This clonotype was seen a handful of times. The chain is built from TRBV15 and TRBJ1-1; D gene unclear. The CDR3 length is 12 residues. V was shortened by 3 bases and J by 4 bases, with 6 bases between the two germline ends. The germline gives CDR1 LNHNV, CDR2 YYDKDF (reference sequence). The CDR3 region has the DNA TGTGCCACCAGCAGGGCGCTCACTGAAGCTTTCTTT. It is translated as CATSRALTEAFF.

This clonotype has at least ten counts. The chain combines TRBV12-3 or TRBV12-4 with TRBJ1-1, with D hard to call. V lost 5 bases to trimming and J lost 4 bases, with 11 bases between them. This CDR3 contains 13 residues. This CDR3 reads CASSPSPVTEAFF. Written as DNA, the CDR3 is TGTGCCAGCAGTCCATCACCGGTCACTGAAGCTTTCTTT.

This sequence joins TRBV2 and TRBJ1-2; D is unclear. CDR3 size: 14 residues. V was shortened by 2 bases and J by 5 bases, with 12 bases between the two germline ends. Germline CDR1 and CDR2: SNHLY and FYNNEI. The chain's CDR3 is CASSEKAAAYGYTF. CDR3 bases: TGTGCCAGCAGTGAAAAGGCCGCAGCTTATGGCTACACCTTC.

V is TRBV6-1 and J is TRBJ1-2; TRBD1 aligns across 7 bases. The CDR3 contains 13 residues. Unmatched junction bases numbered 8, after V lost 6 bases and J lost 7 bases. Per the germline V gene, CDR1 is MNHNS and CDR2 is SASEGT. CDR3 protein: CASREQGNLGYTF. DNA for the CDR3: TGTGCCAGCAGAGAACAGGGGAATCTTGGCTACACCTTC.

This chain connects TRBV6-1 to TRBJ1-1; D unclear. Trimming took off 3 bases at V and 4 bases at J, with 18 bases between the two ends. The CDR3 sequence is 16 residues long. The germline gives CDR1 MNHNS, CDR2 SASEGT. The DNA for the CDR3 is TGTGCCAGCAGTGACGCCCGCTACAGTGACGGCACTGAAGCTTTCTTT. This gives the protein CASSDARYSDGTEAFF.

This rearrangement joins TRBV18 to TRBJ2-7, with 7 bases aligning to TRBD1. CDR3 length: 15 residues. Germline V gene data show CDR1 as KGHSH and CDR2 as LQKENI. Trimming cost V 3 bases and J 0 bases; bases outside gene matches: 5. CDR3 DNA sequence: TGTGCCAGCTCACCGACAGGGAGCTTCTCCTACGAGCAGTACTTC. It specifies CASSPTGSFSYEQYF.

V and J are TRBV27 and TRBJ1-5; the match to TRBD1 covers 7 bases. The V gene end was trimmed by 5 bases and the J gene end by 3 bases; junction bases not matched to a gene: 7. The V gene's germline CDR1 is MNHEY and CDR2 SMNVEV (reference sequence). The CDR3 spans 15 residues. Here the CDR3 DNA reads TGTGCCAGCAGTGACCAGGGACAGCCCAATCAGCCCCAGCATTTT. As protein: CASSDQGQPNQPQHF.

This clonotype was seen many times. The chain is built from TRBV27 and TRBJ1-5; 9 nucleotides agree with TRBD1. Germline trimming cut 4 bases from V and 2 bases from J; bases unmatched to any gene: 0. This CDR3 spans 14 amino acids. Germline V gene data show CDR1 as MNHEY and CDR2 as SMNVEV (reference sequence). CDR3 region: CASSWTGGNQPQHF. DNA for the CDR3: TGTGCCAGCAGTTGGACAGGGGGCAATCAGCCCCAGCATTTT.

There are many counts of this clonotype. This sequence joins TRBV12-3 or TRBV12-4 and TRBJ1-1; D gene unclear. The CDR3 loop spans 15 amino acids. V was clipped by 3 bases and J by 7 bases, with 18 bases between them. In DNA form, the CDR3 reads TGTGCCAGCAGTTTCTTGGGCGGCCCGGGCATTGAAGCTTTCTTT. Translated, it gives CASSFLGGPGIEAFF.

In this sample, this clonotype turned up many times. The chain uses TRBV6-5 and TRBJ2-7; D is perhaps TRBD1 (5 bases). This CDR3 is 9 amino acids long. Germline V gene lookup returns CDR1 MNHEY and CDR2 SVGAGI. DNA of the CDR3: TGTGCCAGCAGTTACTTGGCAGGGGTC. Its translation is CASSYLAGV.

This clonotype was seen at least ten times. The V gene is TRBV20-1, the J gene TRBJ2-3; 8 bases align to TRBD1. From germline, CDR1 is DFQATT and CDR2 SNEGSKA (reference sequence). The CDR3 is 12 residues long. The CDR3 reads CRSGGSTDTQYF. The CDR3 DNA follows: TGCAGATCAGGGGGCAGCACAGATACGCAGTATTTT.

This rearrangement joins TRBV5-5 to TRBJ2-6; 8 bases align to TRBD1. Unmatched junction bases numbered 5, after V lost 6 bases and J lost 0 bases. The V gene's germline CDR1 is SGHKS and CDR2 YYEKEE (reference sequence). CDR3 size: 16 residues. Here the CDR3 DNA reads TGTGCCAGCAACGACAGGGGCCCCTCTGGGGCCAACGTCCTGACTTTC. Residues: CASNDRGPSGANVLTF. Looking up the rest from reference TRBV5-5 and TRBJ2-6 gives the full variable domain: DAGVTQSPTHLIKTRGQQVTLRCSPISGHKSVSWYQQVLGQGPQFIFQYYEKEERGRGNFPDRFSARQFPNYSSELNVNALLLGDSALYLCASNDRGPSGANVLTFGAGSRLTVL.

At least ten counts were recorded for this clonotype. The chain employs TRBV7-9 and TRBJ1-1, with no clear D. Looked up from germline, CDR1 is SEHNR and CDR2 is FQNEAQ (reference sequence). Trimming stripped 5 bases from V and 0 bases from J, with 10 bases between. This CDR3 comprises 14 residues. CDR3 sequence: CASSPPMLNTEAFF. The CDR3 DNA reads TGTGCCAGCAGCCCACCCATGTTGAACACTGAAGCTTTCTTT.